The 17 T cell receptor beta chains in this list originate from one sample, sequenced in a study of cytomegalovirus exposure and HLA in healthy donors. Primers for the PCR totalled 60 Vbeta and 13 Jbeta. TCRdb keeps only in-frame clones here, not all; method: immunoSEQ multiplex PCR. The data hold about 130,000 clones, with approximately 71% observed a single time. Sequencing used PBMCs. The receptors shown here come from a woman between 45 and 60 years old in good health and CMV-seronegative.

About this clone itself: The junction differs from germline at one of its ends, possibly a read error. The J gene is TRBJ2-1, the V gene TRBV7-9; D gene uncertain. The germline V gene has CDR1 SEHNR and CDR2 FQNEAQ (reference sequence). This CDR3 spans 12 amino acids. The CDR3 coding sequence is TGTTCCAGCAGTTTGGTCACCGGTGAGCAGTTCTTC. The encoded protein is CSSSLVTGEQFF.

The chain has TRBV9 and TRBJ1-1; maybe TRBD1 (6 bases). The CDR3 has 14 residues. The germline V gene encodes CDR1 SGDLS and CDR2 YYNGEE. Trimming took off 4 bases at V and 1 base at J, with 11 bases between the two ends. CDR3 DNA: TGTGCCAGCAGCCTCAGGGGTGGGAACACTGAAGCTTTCTTT. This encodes CASSLRGGNTEAFF.

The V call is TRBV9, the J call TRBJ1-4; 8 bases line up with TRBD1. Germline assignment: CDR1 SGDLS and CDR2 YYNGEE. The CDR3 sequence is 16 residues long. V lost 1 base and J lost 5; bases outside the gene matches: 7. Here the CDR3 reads CASSVSGQGVNEKLFF. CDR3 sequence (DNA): TGTGCCAGCAGCGTAAGCGGACAGGGAGTGAATGAAAAACTGTTTTTT.

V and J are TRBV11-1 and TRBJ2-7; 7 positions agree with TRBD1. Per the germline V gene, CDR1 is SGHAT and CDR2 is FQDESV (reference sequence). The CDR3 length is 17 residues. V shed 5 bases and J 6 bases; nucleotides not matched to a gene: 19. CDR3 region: CASSPTVTGTVGAEQYF. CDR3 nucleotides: TGTGCCAGCAGCCCGACCGTTACCGGGACAGTGGGGGCCGAGCAGTACTTC.

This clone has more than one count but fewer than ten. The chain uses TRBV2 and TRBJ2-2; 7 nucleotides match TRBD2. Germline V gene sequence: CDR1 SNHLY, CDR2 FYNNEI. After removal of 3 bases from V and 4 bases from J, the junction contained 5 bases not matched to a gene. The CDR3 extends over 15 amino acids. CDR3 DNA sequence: TGTGCCAGCAGTGAGTCGGGACTACTCACCGGGGAGCTGTTTTTT. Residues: CASSESGLLTGELFF.

The CDR3 is CASRGLAVSGDTQYF. In nucleotides, the CDR3 is TGTGCCAGTAGGGGTCTAGCCGTTAGTGGAGATACGCAGTATTTT. The genes are TRBV19 and TRBJ2-3; tentatively, D is TRBD2 (5 bases). The germline V gene encodes CDR1 LNHDA and CDR2 SQIVND (reference sequence). V lost 6 bases and J 5 bases, leaving 18 bases between the germline ends. This CDR3 is built from 15 residues.

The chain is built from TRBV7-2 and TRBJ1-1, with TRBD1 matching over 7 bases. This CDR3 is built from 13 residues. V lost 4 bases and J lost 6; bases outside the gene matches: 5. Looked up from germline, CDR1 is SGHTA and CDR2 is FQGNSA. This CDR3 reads CASSSQGLAEAFF. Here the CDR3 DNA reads TGTGCCAGCAGCTCACAGGGGTTAGCTGAAGCTTTCTTT.

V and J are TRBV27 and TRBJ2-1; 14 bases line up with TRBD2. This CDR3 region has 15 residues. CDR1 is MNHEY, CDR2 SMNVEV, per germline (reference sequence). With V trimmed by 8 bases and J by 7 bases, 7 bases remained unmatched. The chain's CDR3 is CASSGLAGGYNEQFF. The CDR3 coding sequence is TGTGCCAGCTCAGGACTAGCGGGAGGATATAATGAGCAGTTCTTC.

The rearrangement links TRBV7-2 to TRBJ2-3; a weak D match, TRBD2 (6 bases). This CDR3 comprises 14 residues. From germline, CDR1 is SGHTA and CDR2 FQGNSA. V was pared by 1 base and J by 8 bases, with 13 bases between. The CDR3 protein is CASSLDYSGRTQYF. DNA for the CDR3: TGTGCCAGCAGCTTAGATTATAGCGGTCGTACGCAGTATTTT.

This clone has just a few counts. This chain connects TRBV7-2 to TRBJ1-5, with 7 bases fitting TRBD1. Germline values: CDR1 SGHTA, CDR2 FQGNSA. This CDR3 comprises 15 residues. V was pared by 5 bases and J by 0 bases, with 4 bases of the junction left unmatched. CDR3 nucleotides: TGTGCCAGCAGCAGGGACAGCCATAGCAATCAGCCCCAGCATTTT. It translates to CASSRDSHSNQPQHF.

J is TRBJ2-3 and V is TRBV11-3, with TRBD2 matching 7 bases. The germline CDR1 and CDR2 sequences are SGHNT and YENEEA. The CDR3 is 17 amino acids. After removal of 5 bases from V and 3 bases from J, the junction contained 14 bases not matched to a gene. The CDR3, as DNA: TGTGCCAGCAGCAGAGCCGGGGGAGGGGTCCTTACAGATACGCAGTATTTT. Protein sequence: CASSRAGGGVLTDTQYF.

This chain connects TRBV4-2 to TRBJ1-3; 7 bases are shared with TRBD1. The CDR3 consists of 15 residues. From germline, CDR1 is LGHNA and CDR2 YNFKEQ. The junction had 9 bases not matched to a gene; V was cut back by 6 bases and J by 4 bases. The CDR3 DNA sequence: TGTGCCAGCAGACCTGAAACAGGGGTCGGAAACACCATATATTTT. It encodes CASRPETGVGNTIYF.

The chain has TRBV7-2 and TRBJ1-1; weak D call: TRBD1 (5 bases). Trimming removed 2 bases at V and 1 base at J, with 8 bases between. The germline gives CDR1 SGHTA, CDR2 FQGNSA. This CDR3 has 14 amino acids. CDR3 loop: CASSLYQGNTEAFF. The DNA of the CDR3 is TGTGCCAGCAGCTTATACCAGGGGAACACTGAAGCTTTCTTT.

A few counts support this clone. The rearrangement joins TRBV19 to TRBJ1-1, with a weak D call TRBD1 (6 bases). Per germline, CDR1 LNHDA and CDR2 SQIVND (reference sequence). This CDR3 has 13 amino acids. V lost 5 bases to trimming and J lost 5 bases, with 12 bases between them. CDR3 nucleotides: TGTGCCAGTAGTCCGTCGCAGGGGACTGAAGCTTTCTTT. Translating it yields CASSPSQGTEAFF.

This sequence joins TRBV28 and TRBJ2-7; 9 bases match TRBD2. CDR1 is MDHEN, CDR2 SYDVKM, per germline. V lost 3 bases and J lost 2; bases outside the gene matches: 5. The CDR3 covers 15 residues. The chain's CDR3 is CASSFKREAAYEQYF. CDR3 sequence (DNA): TGTGCCAGCAGTTTCAAGCGGGAGGCCGCCTACGAGCAGTACTTC.

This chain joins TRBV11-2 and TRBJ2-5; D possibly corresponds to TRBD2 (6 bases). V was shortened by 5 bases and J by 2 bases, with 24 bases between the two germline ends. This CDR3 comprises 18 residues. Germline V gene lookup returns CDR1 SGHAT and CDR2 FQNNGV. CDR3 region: CASSRWTTTRVWQETQYF. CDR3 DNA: TGTGCCAGCAGCCGCTGGACGACGACTAGGGTTTGGCAAGAGACCCAGTACTTC.

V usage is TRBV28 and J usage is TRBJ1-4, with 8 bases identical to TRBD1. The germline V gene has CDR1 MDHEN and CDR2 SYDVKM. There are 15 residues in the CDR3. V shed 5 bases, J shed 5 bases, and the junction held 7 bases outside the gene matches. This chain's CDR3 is CASSLIDRGNEKLFF. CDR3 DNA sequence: TGTGCCAGCAGTCTGATAGACAGGGGAAATGAAAAACTGTTTTTT.